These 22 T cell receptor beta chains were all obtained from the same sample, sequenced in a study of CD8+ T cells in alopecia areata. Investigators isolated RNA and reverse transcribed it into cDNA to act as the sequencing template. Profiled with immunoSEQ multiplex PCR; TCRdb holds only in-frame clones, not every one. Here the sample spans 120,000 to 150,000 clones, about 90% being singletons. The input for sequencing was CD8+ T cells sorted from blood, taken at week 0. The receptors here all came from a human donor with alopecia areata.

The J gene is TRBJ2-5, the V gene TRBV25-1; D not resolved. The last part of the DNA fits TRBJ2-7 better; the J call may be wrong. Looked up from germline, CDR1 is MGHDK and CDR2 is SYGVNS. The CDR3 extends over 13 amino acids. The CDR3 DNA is TGTGCCAGCAGTGAACCGGTTCCCTACGAGCAGTACTTC. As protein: CASSEPVPYEQYF.

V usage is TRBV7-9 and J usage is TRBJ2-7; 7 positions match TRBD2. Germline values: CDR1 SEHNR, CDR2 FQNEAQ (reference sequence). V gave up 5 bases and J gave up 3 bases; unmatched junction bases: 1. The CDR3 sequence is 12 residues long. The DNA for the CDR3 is TGTGCCAGCAGCACGGGGGGCTACGAGCAGTACTTC. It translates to CASSTGGYEQYF. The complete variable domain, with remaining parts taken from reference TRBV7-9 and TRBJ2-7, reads DTGVSQNPRHKITKRGQNVTFRCDPISEHNRLYWYRQTLGQGPEFLTYFQNEAQLEKSRLLSDRFSAERPKGSFSTLEIQRTEQGDSAMYLCASSTGGYEQYFGPGTRLTVT.

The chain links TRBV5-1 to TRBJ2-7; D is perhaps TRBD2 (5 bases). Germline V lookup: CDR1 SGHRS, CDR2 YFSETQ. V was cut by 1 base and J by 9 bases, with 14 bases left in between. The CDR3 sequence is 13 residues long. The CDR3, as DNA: TGCGCCAGCAGCTTGACACTTAGCGAGGGGCAGTACTTC. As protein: CASSLTLSEGQYF.

The CDR3 coding sequence is TGTGCCAGCAGCTTAGAACAGCTGAACACTGAAGCTTTCTTT. It codes for CASSLEQLNTEAFF. The V and J genes are TRBV7-2 and TRBJ1-1; D call uncertain. CDR1 SGHTA and CDR2 FQGNSA come from the germline V gene. This CDR3 contains 14 residues. V was trimmed by 1 base and J by 0 bases, leaving 6 bases between them. Using reference TRBV7-2 and TRBJ1-1 for the parts outside the CDR3, the full variable domain is GAGVSQSPSNKVTEKGKDVELRCDPISGHTALYWYRQSLGQGLEFLIYFQGNSAPDKSGLPSDRFSAERTGGSVSTLTIQRTQQEDSAVYLCASSLEQLNTEAFFGQGTRLTVV.

CDR3 coding DNA: TGCGCCAGCAGCCAAGACTCCCTCCTACCCCAGCATTTT. This translates into CASSQDSLLPQHF. The rearrangement links TRBV4-1 to TRBJ1-5, with D unclear. The CDR3 spans 13 residues. Trimming took 0 bases from V and 10 from J, leaving 10 bases between them. The V gene's germline CDR1 is MGHRA and CDR2 YSYEKL.

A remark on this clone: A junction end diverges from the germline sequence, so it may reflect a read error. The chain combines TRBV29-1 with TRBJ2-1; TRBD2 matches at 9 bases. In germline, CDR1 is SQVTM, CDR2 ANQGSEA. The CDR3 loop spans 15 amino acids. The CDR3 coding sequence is TGCAGCTTTGACGGGCGGGAGGGGTCCTACAATGAGCAGTTCTTC. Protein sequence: CSFDGREGSYNEQFF.

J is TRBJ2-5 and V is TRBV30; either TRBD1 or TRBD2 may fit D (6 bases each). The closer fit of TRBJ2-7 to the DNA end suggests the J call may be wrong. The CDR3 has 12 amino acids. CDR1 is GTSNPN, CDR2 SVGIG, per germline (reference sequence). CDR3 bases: TGTGCCTCCGGGGGACAAGCCTACGAGCAGTACTTC. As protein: CASGGQAYEQYF.

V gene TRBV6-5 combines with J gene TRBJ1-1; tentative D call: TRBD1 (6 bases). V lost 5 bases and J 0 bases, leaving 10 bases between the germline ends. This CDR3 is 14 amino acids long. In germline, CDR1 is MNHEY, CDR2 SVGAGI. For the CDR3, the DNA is TGTGCCAGCAGTCTGGGGGCCTTGAACACTGAAGCTTTCTTT. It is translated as CASSLGALNTEAFF.

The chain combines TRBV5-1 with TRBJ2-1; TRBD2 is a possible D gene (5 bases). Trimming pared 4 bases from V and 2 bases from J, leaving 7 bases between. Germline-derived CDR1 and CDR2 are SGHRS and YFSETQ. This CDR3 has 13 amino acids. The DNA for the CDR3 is TGCGCCAGCAGCCAGACTACCTACAATGAGCAGTTCTTC. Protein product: CASSQTTYNEQFF. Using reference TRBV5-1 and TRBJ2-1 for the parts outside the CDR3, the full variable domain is KAGVTQTPRYLIKTRGQQVTLSCSPISGHRSVSWYQQTPGQGLQFLFEYFSETQRNKGNFPGRFSGRQFSNSRSEMNVSTLELGDSALYLCASSQTTYNEQFFGPGTRLTVL.

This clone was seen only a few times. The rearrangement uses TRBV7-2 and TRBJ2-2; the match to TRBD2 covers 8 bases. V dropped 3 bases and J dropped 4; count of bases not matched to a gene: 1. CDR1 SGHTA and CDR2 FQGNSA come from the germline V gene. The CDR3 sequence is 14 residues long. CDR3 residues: CASSFGTSTGELFF. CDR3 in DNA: TGTGCCAGCAGCTTTGGGACTAGCACCGGGGAGCTGTTTTTT.

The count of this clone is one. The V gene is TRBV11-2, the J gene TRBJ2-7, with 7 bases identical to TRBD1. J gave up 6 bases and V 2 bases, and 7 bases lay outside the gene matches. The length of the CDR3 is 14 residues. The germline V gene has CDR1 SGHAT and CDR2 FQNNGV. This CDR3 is CASSLRQGIAEQYF. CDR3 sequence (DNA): TGTGCCAGCAGCTTACGACAGGGAATCGCCGAGCAGTACTTC.

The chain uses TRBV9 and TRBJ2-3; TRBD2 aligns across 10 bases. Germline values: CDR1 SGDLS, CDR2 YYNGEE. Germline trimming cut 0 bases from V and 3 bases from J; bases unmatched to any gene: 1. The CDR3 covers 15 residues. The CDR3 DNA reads TGTGCCAGCAGCGTAGCACTAGCGGGGACAGATACGCAGTATTTT. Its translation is CASSVALAGTDTQYF.

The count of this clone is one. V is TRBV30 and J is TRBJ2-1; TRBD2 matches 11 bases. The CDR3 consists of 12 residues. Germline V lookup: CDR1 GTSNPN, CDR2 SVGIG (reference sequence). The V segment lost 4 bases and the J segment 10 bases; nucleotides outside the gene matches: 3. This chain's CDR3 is CAWILAGGEQFF. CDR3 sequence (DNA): TGTGCCTGGATTCTAGCGGGAGGAGAGCAGTTCTTC.

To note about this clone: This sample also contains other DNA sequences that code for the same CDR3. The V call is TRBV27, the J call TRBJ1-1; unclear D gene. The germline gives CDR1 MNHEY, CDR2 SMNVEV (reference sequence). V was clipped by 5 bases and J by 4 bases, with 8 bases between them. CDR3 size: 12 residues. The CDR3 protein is CASSRQGTEAFF. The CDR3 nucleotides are TGTGCCAGCAGTCGCCAAGGCACTGAAGCTTTCTTT.

The CDR3 coding sequence is TGCGCCAGCAGCCAGAGGGGGGGGACGGACTACATGAACACTGAAGCTTTCTTT. Encoded protein: CASSQRGGTDYMNTEAFF. The chain joins TRBV4-1 to TRBJ1-1; TRBD1 is a possible D gene (6 bases). Trimming shortened V by 3 bases and J by 0 bases, and 20 bases separated the two germline ends. The germline gives CDR1 MGHRA, CDR2 YSYEKL. The CDR3 is 18 amino acids.

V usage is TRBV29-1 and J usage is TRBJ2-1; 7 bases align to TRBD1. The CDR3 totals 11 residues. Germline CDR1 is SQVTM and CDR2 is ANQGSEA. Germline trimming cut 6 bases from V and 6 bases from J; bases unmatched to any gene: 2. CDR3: CSVRDSNEQFF. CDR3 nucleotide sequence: TGCAGCGTCCGGGACAGCAATGAGCAGTTCTTC.

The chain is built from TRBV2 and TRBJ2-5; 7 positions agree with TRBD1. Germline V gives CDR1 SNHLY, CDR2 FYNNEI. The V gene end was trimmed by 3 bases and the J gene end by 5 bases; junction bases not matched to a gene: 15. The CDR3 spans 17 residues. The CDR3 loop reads CASSEEQLAGGRETQYF. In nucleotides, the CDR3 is TGTGCCAGCAGTGAGGAGCAGCTAGCAGGGGGTCGGGAGACCCAGTACTTC.

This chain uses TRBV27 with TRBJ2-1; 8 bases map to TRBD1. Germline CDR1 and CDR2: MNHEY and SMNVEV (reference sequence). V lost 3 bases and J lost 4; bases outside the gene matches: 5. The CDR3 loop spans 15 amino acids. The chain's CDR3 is CASSFYRDRYNEQFF. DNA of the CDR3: TGTGCCAGCAGTTTCTATCGGGACAGGTACAATGAGCAGTTCTTC.

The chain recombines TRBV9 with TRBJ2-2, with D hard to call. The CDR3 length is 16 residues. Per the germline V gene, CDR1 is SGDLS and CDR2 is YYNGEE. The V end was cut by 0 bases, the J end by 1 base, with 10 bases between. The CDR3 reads CASSVDAYLNTGELFF. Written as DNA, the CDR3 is TGTGCCAGCAGCGTAGATGCGTACCTGAACACCGGGGAGCTGTTTTTT.

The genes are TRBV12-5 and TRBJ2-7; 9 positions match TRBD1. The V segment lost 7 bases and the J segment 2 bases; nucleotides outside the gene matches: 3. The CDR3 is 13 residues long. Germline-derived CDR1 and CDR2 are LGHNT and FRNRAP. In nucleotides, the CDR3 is TGTGCTAGTGCCCGGACAGGGGCCTACGAGCAGTACTTC. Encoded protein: CASARTGAYEQYF.

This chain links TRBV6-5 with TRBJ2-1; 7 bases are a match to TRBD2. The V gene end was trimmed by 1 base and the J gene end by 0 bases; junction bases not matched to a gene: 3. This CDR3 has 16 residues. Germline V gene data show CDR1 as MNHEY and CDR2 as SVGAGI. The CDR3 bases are TGTGCCAGCAGTTACTGGAGCGGGACCTCCTACAATGAGCAGTTCTTC. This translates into CASSYWSGTSYNEQFF.

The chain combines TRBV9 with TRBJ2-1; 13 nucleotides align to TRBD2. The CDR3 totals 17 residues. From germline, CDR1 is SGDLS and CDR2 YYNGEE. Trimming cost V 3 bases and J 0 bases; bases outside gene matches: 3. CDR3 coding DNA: TGTGCCAGCAGCGAGACTAGCGGGGGGAGCTCCTACAATGAGCAGTTCTTC. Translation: CASSETSGGSSYNEQFF.